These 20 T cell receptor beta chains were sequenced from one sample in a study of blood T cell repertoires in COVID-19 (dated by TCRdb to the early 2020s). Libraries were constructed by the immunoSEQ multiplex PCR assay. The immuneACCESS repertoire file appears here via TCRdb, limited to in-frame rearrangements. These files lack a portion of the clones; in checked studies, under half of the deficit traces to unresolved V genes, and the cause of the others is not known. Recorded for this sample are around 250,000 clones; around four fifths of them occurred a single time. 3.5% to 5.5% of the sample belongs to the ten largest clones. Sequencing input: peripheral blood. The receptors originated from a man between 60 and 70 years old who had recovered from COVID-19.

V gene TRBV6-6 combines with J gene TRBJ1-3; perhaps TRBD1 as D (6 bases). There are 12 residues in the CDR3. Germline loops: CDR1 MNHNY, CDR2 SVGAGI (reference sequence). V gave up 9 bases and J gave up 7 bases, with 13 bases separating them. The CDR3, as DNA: TGTGCCAGTACGGACAGTAGGAACACCATATATTTT. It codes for CASTDSRNTIYF.

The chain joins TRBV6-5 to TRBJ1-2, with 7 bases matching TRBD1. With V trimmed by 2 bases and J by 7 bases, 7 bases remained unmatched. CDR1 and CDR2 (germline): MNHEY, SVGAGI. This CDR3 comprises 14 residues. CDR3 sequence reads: CASSYAGTAVGYTF. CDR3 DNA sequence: TGTGCCAGCAGTTACGCCGGGACAGCTGTTGGCTACACCTTC.

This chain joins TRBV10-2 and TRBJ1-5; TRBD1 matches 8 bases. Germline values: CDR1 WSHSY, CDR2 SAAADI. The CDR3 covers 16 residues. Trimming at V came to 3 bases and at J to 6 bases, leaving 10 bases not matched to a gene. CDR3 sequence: CASSDAGQGLGQPQHF. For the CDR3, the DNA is TGCGCCAGCAGTGACGCAGGACAGGGTTTGGGTCAGCCCCAGCATTTT.

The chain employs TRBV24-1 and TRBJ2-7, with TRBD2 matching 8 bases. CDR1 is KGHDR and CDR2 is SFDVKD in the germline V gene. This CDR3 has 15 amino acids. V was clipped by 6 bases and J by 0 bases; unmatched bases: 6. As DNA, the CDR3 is TGTGCCACCAGTAAGAGCGGGGGCCGCTCCTACGAGCAGTACTTC. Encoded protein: CATSKSGGRSYEQYF.

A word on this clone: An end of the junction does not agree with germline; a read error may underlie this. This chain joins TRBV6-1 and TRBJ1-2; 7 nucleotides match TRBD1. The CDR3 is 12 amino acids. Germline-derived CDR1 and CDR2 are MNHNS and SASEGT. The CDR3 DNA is TGTGCCAGCAGTGAGAGGGGGCCGAGACAGGACTTC. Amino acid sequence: CASSERGPRQDF.

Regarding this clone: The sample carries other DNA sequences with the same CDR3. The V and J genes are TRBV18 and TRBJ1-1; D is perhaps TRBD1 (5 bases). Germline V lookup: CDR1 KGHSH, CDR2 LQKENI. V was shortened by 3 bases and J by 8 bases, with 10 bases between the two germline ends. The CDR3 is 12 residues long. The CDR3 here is CASSPTGLEAFF. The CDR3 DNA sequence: TGTGCCAGCTCACCCACGGGACTGGAAGCTTTCTTT.

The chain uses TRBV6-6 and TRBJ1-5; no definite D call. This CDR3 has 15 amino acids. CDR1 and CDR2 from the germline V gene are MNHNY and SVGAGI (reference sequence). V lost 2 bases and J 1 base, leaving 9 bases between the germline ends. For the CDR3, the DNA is TGTGCCAGCAGTTACGAGGGTTTGAGCAATCAGCCCCAGCATTTT. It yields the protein CASSYEGLSNQPQHF.

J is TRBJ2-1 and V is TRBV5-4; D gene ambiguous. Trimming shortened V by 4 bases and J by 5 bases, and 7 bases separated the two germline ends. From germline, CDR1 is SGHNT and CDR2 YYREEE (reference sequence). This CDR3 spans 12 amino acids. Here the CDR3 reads CASSASDNEQFF. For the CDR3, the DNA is TGTGCCAGCAGCGCGAGTGACAATGAGCAGTTCTTC.

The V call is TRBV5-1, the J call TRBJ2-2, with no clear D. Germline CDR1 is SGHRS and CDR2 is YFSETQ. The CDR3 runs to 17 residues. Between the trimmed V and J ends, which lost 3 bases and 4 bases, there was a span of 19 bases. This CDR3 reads CASSSLAFSPTTGELFF. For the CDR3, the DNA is TGCGCCAGCAGCTCATTGGCTTTCTCTCCAACCACCGGGGAGCTGTTTTTT.

DNA of the CDR3: TGTGCCAGCAGTCAAGGACAGCCGGGGGCCAAAAACATTCAGTACTTC. Translated, it gives CASSQGQPGAKNIQYF. The rearrangement uses TRBV7-8 and TRBJ2-4, with D possibly being TRBD1 (6 bases). In germline, CDR1 is SGHVS, CDR2 FQNEAQ. V shed 6 bases and J shed 1 base, with 16 bases lying between them. CDR3 size: 16 residues.

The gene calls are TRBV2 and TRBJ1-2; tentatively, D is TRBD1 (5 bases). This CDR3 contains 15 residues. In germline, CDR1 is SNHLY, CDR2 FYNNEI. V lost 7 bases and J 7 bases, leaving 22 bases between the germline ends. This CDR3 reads CASITFPQGRGGYTF. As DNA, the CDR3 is TGTGCCAGCATAACGTTTCCTCAGGGAAGGGGTGGCTACACCTTC.

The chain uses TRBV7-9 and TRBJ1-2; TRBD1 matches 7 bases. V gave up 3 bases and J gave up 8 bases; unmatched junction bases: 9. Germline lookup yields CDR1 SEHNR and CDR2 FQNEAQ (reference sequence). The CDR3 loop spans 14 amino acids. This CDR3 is CASSFTDRVWGYTF. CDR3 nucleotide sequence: TGTGCCAGCAGCTTTACTGACAGGGTCTGGGGCTACACCTTC.

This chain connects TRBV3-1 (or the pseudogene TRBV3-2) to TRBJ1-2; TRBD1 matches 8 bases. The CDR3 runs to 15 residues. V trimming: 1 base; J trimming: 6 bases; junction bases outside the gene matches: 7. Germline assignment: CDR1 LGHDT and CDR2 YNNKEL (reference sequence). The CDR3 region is CASSQGAGGTNGYTF. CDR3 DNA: TGTGCCAGCAGCCAAGGAGCAGGGGGCACTAATGGCTACACCTTC.

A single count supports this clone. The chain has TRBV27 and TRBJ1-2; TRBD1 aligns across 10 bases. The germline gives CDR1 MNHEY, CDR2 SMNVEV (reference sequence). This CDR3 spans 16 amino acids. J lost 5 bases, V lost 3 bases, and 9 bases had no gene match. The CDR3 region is CASSFDRTGGNYGYTF. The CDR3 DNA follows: TGTGCCAGCAGTTTCGATAGGACAGGGGGGAATTATGGCTACACCTTC.

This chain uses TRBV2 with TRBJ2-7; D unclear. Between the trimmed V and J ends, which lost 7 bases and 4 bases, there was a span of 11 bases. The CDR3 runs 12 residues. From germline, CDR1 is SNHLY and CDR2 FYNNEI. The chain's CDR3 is CASMRQIYEQYF. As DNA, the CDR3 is TGTGCCAGCATGAGGCAGATTTACGAGCAGTACTTC.

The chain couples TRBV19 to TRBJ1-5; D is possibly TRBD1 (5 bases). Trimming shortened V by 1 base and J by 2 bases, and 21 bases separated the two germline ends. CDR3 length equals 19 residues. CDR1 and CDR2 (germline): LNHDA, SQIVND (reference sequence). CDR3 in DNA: TGTGCCAGTAGTATAGTGTGTTCGGACACGTACCCATGCAATCAGCCCCAGCATTTT. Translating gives CASSIVCSDTYPCNQPQHF.

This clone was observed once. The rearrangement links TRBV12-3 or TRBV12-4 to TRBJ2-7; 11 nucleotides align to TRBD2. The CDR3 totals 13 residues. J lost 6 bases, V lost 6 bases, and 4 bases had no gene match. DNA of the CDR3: TGTGCCAGCAGGACTAGCGGGACCCGCGAGCAGTACTTC. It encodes CASRTSGTREQYF.

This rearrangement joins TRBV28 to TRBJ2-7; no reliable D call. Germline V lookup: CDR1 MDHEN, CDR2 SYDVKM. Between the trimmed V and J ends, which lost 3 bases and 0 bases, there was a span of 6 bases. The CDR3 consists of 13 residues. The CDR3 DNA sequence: TGTGCCAGCAGTTTTTTCGGCTCCTACGAGCAGTACTTC. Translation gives CASSFFGSYEQYF.

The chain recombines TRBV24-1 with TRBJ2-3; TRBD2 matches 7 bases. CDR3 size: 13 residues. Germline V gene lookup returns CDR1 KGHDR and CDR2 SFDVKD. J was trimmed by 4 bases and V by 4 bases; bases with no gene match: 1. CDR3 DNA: TGTGCCACCAGTGAGGGGGGGTCAGATACGCAGTATTTT. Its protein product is CATSEGGSDTQYF.

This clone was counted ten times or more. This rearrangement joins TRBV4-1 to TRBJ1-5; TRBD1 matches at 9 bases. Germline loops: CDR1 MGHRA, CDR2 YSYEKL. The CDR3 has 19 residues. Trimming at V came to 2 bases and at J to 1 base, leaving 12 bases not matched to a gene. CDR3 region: CASSQFKEGQGRSNQPQHF. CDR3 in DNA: TGCGCCAGCAGCCAATTTAAGGAGGGACAGGGTCGAAGCAATCAGCCCCAGCATTTT.